The table lists the clone carrying this T cell receptor (beta chain) with many counts. Its antigen is currently unknown. Using RNA template, CDR3s of TCR alpha and beta were amplified with iRepertoire arm-PCR. One-step reverse transcription and amplification started from approximately 100-400 ng of tissue mRNA or PBMC total RNA. TCRdb fed the multiplex PCR reads into MiXCR, producing one record per CDR3 protein. The repertoire holds tens of thousands of distinct CDR3 sequences, roughly 39% seen once, with 35% to 40% in the top ten. The CDR3 has 16 residues. Looked up from germline, CDR1 is MNHEY and CDR2 is SVGAGI. The germline V and J ends were trimmed by 1 base and 4 bases, with 14 bases remaining between them. This record belongs to a study of glioma-infiltrating T cells. General study points: CDR3 overlap between tissue and blood was very small. Non-neoplastic patients had below-expected tissue-blood divergence, while all gliomas exceeded expectation.

The chain combines TRBV6-5 with TRBJ1-5, with no clear D. The sequenced material came from glioma tissue, nonneoplastic brain tissue, or PBMCs (not recorded which). The sequence derives from a human donor with low-grade glioma or glioblastoma, undergoing nonglioma brain surgery, or in good health (not recorded which). CDR3 loop: CASSYYMMSENQPQHF. In DNA form, the CDR3 reads TGTGCCAGCAGTTACTATATGATGTCAGAAAATCAGCCCCAGCATTTT.